The 20 T cell receptor beta chains listed next were all sequenced from one sample in a study of blood T cells in healthy people across ages (dated by TCRdb to 2014 to 2015). Library preparation used 5' RACE. Sequenced using an Illumina HiSeq 2500. A second PCR of 7 to 11 cycles was run with a J-beta primer mix and a sample-barcoded 5' primer. In-frame beta chains were kept once TCRdb had trimmed the public reads at Q25 with fastp and called clones with MiXCR. One record per CDR3 amino acid sequence lists the most common genes and DNA. The sample yields about a million distinct CDR3 sequences; just over 50% were counted once. The ten largest clones take up around 21% of the sample. Source material: blood. Receptors were obtained from a woman in her sixties in good health.

This clonotype was counted a few times. The chain couples TRBV29-1 to TRBJ2-3; no clear D. CDR3 length equals 13 residues. Per the germline V gene, CDR1 is SQVTM and CDR2 is ANQGSEA. Trimming removed 3 bases at V and 2 bases at J, with 9 bases between. CDR3 in amino acids: CSVDVDSTDTQYF. As DNA, the CDR3 is TGCAGCGTTGATGTGGATTCCACAGATACGCAGTATTTT.

This clonotype was detected ten times or more. The chain recombines TRBV12-3 or TRBV12-4 with TRBJ1-2, with 8 bases that match TRBD1. This CDR3 is built from 14 residues. After removal of 5 bases from V and 7 bases from J, the junction contained 9 bases not matched to a gene. In nucleotides, the CDR3 is TGTGCCAGCAGTCCTTCTGGCAGGGGGCTTGGCTACACCTTC. Amino acid sequence: CASSPSGRGLGYTF.

The chain couples TRBV9 to TRBJ2-1; 10 bases map to TRBD1. Looked up from germline, CDR1 is SGDLS and CDR2 is YYNGEE. V lost 4 bases and J lost 6; bases outside the gene matches: 7. The CDR3 length is 15 residues. CDR3 residues: CASSTTGTGANEQFF. Here the CDR3 DNA reads TGTGCCAGCAGCACGACCGGGACAGGGGCCAATGAGCAGTTCTTC. The whole variable domain, remainder taken from reference TRBV9 and TRBJ2-1, is DSGVTQTPKHLITATGQRVTLRCSPRSGDLSVYWYQQSLDQGLQFLIQYYNGEERAKGNILERFSAQQFPDLHSELNLSSLELGDSALYFCASSTTGTGANEQFFGPGTRLTVL.

V usage is TRBV5-1 and J usage is TRBJ2-4, with D possibly being TRBD1 (5 bases). Matching the DNA end better, TRBJ2-7 makes the J call doubtful. Germline V gene data show CDR1 as SGHRS and CDR2 as YFSETQ. The CDR3 length is 17 residues. DNA for the CDR3: TGCGCCAGCAGCCCCCCCCTCTGGCAGGGTATAGTCTACGAGCAGTACTTC. Protein: CASSPPLWQGIVYEQYF.

V is TRBV20-1 and J is TRBJ1-4, with unresolved D. There are 15 residues in the CDR3. The ends were cut back, 0 bases at V and 0 bases at J, with 8 bases in the middle. Germline CDR1 DFQATT, CDR2 SNEGSKA (reference sequence). CDR3 loop: CSARDHSSTNEKLFF. The CDR3 nucleotides read TGCAGTGCTAGAGATCATAGCTCAACTAATGAAAAACTGTTTTTT.

V is TRBV29-1 and J is TRBJ2-1; 11 bases match TRBD2. This CDR3 region has 13 residues. The junction had 3 bases not matched to a gene; V was cut back by 7 bases and J by 4 bases. The germline V gene encodes CDR1 SQVTM and CDR2 ANQGSEA. The CDR3 sequence: CSGGTSGYNEQFF. CDR3 DNA: TGCAGCGGCGGGACTAGCGGTTACAATGAGCAGTTCTTC.

This chain connects TRBV6-2 or TRBV6-3 to TRBJ2-5, with D perhaps being TRBD1 or TRBD2 (5 bases each). With the DNA end fitting TRBJ2-7 better, the J assignment may be wrong. In germline, CDR1 is MNHEY, CDR2 SVGEGT. The CDR3 is 14 residues long. Here the CDR3 DNA reads TGTGCCAGCAGATACGGGACGGGGACGAACGAGCAGTACTTC. Protein: CASRYGTGTNEQYF.

This chain uses TRBV11-1 with TRBJ2-4; D ambiguous. With the DNA end fitting TRBJ2-7 better, the J assignment may be wrong. The CDR3 length is 12 residues. Germline values: CDR1 SGHAT, CDR2 FQDESV (reference sequence). The CDR3 reads CASWGFSYEQYF. As DNA, the CDR3 is TGTGCCAGCTGGGGTTTTTCTTACGAGCAGTACTTC.

V is TRBV13 and J is TRBJ1-2; the D gene is possibly TRBD1 (6 bases). The V and J ends lost 2 bases and 5 bases respectively, with 18 bases between them. The CDR3 has 16 residues. The germline CDR1 and CDR2 sequences are PRHDT and FYEKMQ (reference sequence). The CDR3 region has the DNA TGTGCCAGCAGCTTACTTAGACAGGACCGAGGGTATGGCTACACCTTC. It yields the protein CASSLLRQDRGYGYTF. Together with reference TRBV13 and TRBJ1-2, the CDR3 gives the full variable domain: AAGVIQSPRHLIKEKRETATLKCYPIPRHDTVYWYQQGPGQDPQFLISFYEKMQSDKGSIPDRFSAQQFSDYHSELNMSSLELGDSALYFCASSLLRQDRGYGYTFGSGTRLTVV.

This clonotype was counted ten times or more. The chain is built from TRBV28 and TRBJ2-5, with TRBD2 identical over 13 bases. The J call is in doubt because the DNA end fits TRBJ2-7 better. In germline, CDR1 is MDHEN, CDR2 SYDVKM. The CDR3 has 14 residues. CDR3 loop: CASSPGLAGNEQYF. The DNA of the CDR3 is TGTGCCAGCAGTCCGGGACTAGCGGGAAACGAGCAGTACTTC.

V usage is TRBV20-1 and J usage is TRBJ2-1, with 9 bases fitting TRBD2. CDR1 and CDR2 (germline): DFQATT, SNEGSKA (reference sequence). The CDR3 extends over 12 amino acids. Written as DNA, the CDR3 is TGCAGCGCGGGAGGGCCGTACAATGAGCAGTTCTTC. This translates into CSAGGPYNEQFF.

The rearrangement links TRBV7-9 to TRBJ1-4; 9 bases match TRBD1. CDR1 is SEHNR and CDR2 is FQNEAQ in the germline V gene (reference sequence). This CDR3 region has 14 residues. Trimming at V came to 6 bases and at J to 8 bases, leaving 7 bases not matched to a gene. The CDR3 here is CASSSDRGGEKLFF. In DNA form, the CDR3 reads TGTGCCAGCAGTTCGGACAGGGGAGGCGAAAAACTGTTTTTT.

This clonotype was recorded only once. The V call is TRBV24-1, the J call TRBJ2-5; TRBD1 is a possible D gene (5 bases). V was trimmed by 2 bases and J by 0 bases, leaving 18 bases between them. Germline assignment: CDR1 KGHDR and CDR2 SFDVKD. This CDR3 is built from 18 residues. The CDR3 coding sequence is TGTGCCACCAGTGATTCCCGACAGCTACGAAGGTACCAAGAGACCCAGTACTTC. Protein: CATSDSRQLRRYQETQYF.

The CDR3 region has the DNA TGCGCCAGCAGCAACCAAGAAGGGGCCGTGCGTTTCCTCCACTTT. It is translated as CASSNQEGAVRFLHF. V usage is TRBV4-1 and J usage is TRBJ1-6, with D possibly TRBD1 on 5 matching bases. From germline, CDR1 is MGHRA and CDR2 YSYEKL. The CDR3 has 15 residues. With 5 bases removed from V and 15 bases from J, the gap between germline ends came to 23 bases.

V gene TRBV20-1 combines with J gene TRBJ2-3; 9 bases are a match to TRBD2. The length of the CDR3 is 17 residues. Germline CDR1 DFQATT, CDR2 SNEGSKA (reference sequence). V shed 0 bases and J 4 bases; nucleotides not matched to a gene: 11. The CDR3 loop is CSARDFQRSGSADTQYF. The DNA for the CDR3 is TGCAGTGCTAGAGATTTTCAGCGTAGCGGGAGTGCAGATACGCAGTATTTT.

There are many counts of this clonotype. The chain carries TRBV2 and TRBJ2-7; the D is unclear. The V and J ends lost 2 bases and 5 bases respectively, with 10 bases between them. CDR1 SNHLY and CDR2 FYNNEI come from the germline V gene. The CDR3 runs to 13 residues. CDR3 nucleotides: TGTGCCAGCAGTGAAACAACACAGCACGAGCAGTACTTC. Its protein is CASSETTQHEQYF.

This clonotype appeared a single time. The chain recombines TRBV7-8 with TRBJ2-5; unclear D gene. Near its end, the DNA agrees better with TRBJ2-7, so the J call may be wrong. CDR1 and CDR2 (germline): SGHVS, FQNEAQ. The CDR3 runs to 12 residues. The DNA of the CDR3 is TGTGCCAGCAGCTTAGACCTTCACGAGCAGTACTTC. Translation gives CASSLDLHEQYF.

The rearrangement joins TRBV10-3 to TRBJ2-5, with D hard to call. The CDR3 extends over 14 amino acids. Trimming shortened V by 3 bases and J by 0 bases, and 8 bases separated the two germline ends. In germline, CDR1 is ENHRY, CDR2 SYGVKD. CDR3 sequence: CAISDRSHQETQYF. For the CDR3, the DNA is TGTGCCATCAGTGATCGGTCACACCAAGAGACCCAGTACTTC.

This clonotype has just a few counts. This chain links TRBV4-3 with TRBJ2-7; 8 bases fit TRBD2. Germline V gene lookup returns CDR1 LGHNA and CDR2 YSLEER. The CDR3 is made up of 17 amino acids. The J segment lost 1 base and the V segment lost 7 bases, leaving 15 bases of the junction unmatched. The CDR3 reads CASTARASGLESYEQYF. The CDR3 DNA reads as TGCGCCAGCACGGCCCGGGCTAGCGGGTTAGAATCCTACGAGCAGTACTTC.

There are a few counts of this clonotype. This chain links TRBV7-2 with TRBJ2-7; D is uncertain. Trimming pared 5 bases from V and 0 bases from J, leaving 14 bases between. The CDR3 runs 15 residues. Per the germline V gene, CDR1 is SGHTA and CDR2 is FQGNSA. CDR3 residues: CASSPQSHPSYEQYF. The CDR3 region has the DNA TGTGCCAGCAGCCCCCAGTCCCATCCCTCCTACGAGCAGTACTTC.